This entry lists 23 T cell receptor beta chains sequenced from one sample in a study of graft-versus-host responses after intestinal transplantation. TCRdb keeps only in-frame clones here, not all; method: immunoSEQ multiplex PCR. Here the sample spans 89,000 or so clones, around 80% being singletons. The antigens these receptors bind are not known. Here the sequenced sample was unstimulated CD4+ T cells sorted from spleen or lymph node cells, taken before intestinal transplant. The source of these receptors is a human donor who received an intestinal transplant.

The genes are TRBV19 and TRBJ1-5; TRBD1 matches 8 bases. CDR3 size: 15 residues. Germline values: CDR1 LNHDA, CDR2 SQIVND (reference sequence). Germline trimming cut 8 bases from V and 2 bases from J; bases unmatched to any gene: 8. The CDR3 protein is CASSTTTGGNQPQHF. The CDR3 nucleotides are TGTGCCAGTTCCACCACGACAGGGGGCAATCAGCCCCAGCATTTT.

This clone turned up a few times. The gene calls are TRBV6-1 and TRBJ1-2; 8 bases are shared with TRBD1. This CDR3 region has 14 residues. Trimming cost V 8 bases and J 2 bases; bases outside gene matches: 7. In germline, CDR1 is MNHNS, CDR2 SASEGT. For the CDR3, the DNA is TGTGCCAGCTCTCCTTACAGGGGGAACTATGGCTACACCTTC. Translation: CASSPYRGNYGYTF.

V and J are TRBV9 and TRBJ2-3, with TRBD2 matching over 11 bases. Germline lookup yields CDR1 SGDLS and CDR2 YYNGEE. There are 16 residues in the CDR3. J was trimmed by 1 base and V by 0 bases; bases with no gene match: 1. CDR3 coding DNA: TGTGCCAGCAGCGTAGTGACTAGCGGGGGCACAGATACGCAGTATTTT. This gives the protein CASSVVTSGGTDTQYF.

V gene TRBV5-1 combines with J gene TRBJ1-2, with TRBD1 identical over 7 bases. V lost 3 bases to trimming and J lost 4 bases; unmatched junction nucleotides: 6. The CDR3 is made up of 14 amino acids. Germline assignment: CDR1 SGHRS and CDR2 YFSETQ. CDR3 protein: CASSYTGASYGYTF. CDR3 DNA: TGCGCCAGCAGCTATACAGGGGCCTCCTATGGCTACACCTTC.

V gene TRBV4-2 combines with J gene TRBJ2-2; D is undetermined. CDR3 size: 16 residues. Per germline, CDR1 LGHNA and CDR2 YNFKEQ. The V gene lost 6 bases and the J gene lost 6 bases, with 20 bases spanning the gap. The CDR3 here is CASSKELTRVSGELFF. The CDR3 coding sequence is TGTGCCAGCAGTAAGGAGCTCACTCGGGTGTCCGGGGAGCTGTTTTTT.

The rearrangement links TRBV2 to TRBJ1-5; 8 bases map to TRBD1. This CDR3 spans 13 amino acids. Per the germline V gene, CDR1 is SNHLY and CDR2 is FYNNEI. V was clipped by 7 bases and J by 6 bases; unmatched bases: 5. The CDR3 nucleotides are TGTGCCAGCAATTCAGGGGGCGGTCAGCCCCAGCATTTT. Its protein product is CASNSGGGQPQHF.

This clone was seen a handful of times. The V and J genes are TRBV7-9 and TRBJ1-3; TRBD1 might be the D (6 bases). Germline V gene lookup returns CDR1 SEHNR and CDR2 FQNEAQ (reference sequence). The CDR3 length is 12 residues. The ends were cut back, 5 bases at V and 7 bases at J, with 9 bases in the middle. CDR3 nucleotide sequence: TGTGCCAGCAGCCCCCAGGGGAACACCATATATTTT. Translating gives CASSPQGNTIYF.

The rearrangement joins TRBV5-1 to TRBJ2-7, with 7 bases identical to TRBD1. The CDR3 extends over 14 amino acids. V shed 4 bases, J shed 6 bases, and the junction held 10 bases outside the gene matches. The germline V gene has CDR1 SGHRS and CDR2 YFSETQ. The CDR3 nucleotides are TGCGCCAGCAGCATAGGGACAGTAAAGGGCGAGCAGTACTTC. It codes for CASSIGTVKGEQYF.

In this sample, this clone turned up once. The rearrangement joins TRBV19 to TRBJ2-5; D is possibly TRBD2 (6 bases). With 3 bases removed from V and 5 bases from J, the gap between germline ends came to 10 bases. Germline V gives CDR1 LNHDA, CDR2 SQIVND (reference sequence). The CDR3 extends over 13 amino acids. CDR3 in DNA: TGTGCCAGTAGTATGGGACTGGGGGAGACCCAGTACTTC. Amino acid sequence: CASSMGLGETQYF.

The CDR3 region has the DNA TGTGCCAGCAGTCGTGGACAGGGGCTGTGGGAGACCCAGTACTTC. Its translation is CASSRGQGLWETQYF. The V call is TRBV6-1, the J call TRBJ2-5; 9 bases match TRBD1. Trimming removed 5 bases from V and 5 bases from J; junction bases left unmatched: 9. The V gene's germline CDR1 is MNHNS and CDR2 SASEGT. This CDR3 has 15 amino acids.

V gene TRBV19 combines with J gene TRBJ1-2; 7 bases fit TRBD1. Germline V gives CDR1 LNHDA, CDR2 SQIVND (reference sequence). The V and J ends lost 7 bases and 3 bases, in that order; junction bases with no gene match: 11. This CDR3 is 15 amino acids long. CDR3 nucleotide sequence: TGTGCCAGTAATGAAGGGACAGAAGAATACTATGGCTACACCTTC. Protein product: CASNEGTEEYYGYTF.

Comment on this clone: This same CDR3 is encoded by further DNA sequences in the sample. The chain has TRBV4-1 and TRBJ1-3, with TRBD1 identical over 8 bases. CDR3 size: 15 residues. Per germline, CDR1 MGHRA and CDR2 YSYEKL. The trim removed 2 bases at V and 0 bases at J, leaving 0 bases unmatched. The chain's CDR3 is CASSQTGGSGNTIYF. CDR3 DNA: TGCGCCAGCAGCCAAACAGGGGGCTCTGGAAACACCATATATTTT.

The chain joins TRBV5-1 to TRBJ2-7; D is perhaps TRBD2 (7 bases). Trimming left V 5 bases short and J 6 bases short, with 21 bases between. Germline lookup yields CDR1 SGHRS and CDR2 YFSETQ. The CDR3 consists of 15 residues. The CDR3 loop is CASRNVISGGPEQYF. DNA for the CDR3: TGCGCCAGCAGGAACGTGATCTCGGGGGGCCCCGAGCAGTACTTC. Drawing the rest from reference TRBV5-1 and TRBJ2-7, the complete variable domain is KAGVTQTPRYLIKTRGQQVTLSCSPISGHRSVSWYQQTPGQGLQFLFEYFSETQRNKGNFPGRFSGRQFSNSRSEMNVSTLELGDSALYLCASRNVISGGPEQYFGPGTRLTVT.

The chain links TRBV2 to TRBJ1-1; possible D gene TRBD1, 6 bases. Germline CDR1 SNHLY, CDR2 FYNNEI. The CDR3 has 12 amino acids. V shed 7 bases and J shed 7 bases, with 13 bases lying between them. CDR3 sequence (DNA): TGTGCCAGCAATCCGGACAGATTTGAAGCTTTCTTT. Translated: CASNPDRFEAFF.

This chain joins TRBV7-2 and TRBJ2-7; D might be TRBD2 (6 bases). Germline CDR1 is SGHTA and CDR2 is FQGNSA. The V end was cut by 2 bases, the J end by 2 bases, with 10 bases between. There are 14 residues in the CDR3. CDR3 region: CASSLWGVPYEQYF. In DNA, the CDR3 is TGTGCCAGCAGCTTATGGGGGGTCCCCTACGAGCAGTACTTC.

CDR3 residues: CAISAAGGPYNEQFF. CDR3 nucleotide sequence: TGTGCCATCAGTGCGGCGGGAGGGCCCTACAATGAGCAGTTCTTC. J is TRBJ2-1 and V is TRBV10-3, with TRBD2 matching 9 bases. With 4 bases clipped from V and 2 bases from J, the junction kept 3 bases outside the gene matches. The CDR3 sequence is 15 residues long. Germline-derived CDR1 and CDR2 are ENHRY and SYGVKD.

CDR3 amino acids: CASSLNQVQHF. The DNA for the CDR3 is TGTGCCAGCAGTCTAAATCAAGTTCAGCATTTT. The chain employs TRBV28 and TRBJ1-5; no clear D gene. The CDR3 extends over 11 amino acids. V dropped 5 bases and J dropped 13 bases, with 12 bases sitting between them. Germline loops: CDR1 MDHEN, CDR2 SYDVKM.

This clone was seen repeatedly, ten times or more. This sequence joins TRBV5-6 and TRBJ1-2, with a possible D match to TRBD1 (6 bases). V gave up 0 bases and J gave up 3 bases, with 9 bases separating them. CDR1 SGHDT and CDR2 YYEEEE come from the germline V gene. The CDR3 consists of 14 residues. CDR3 sequence reads: CASSLAGAYYGYTF. The CDR3 DNA is TGTGCCAGCAGCTTGGCAGGGGCGTACTATGGCTACACCTTC. Variable domain in full (rest from reference TRBV5-6 and TRBJ1-2): DAGVTQSPTHLIKTRGQQVTLRCSPKSGHDTVSWYQQALGQGPQFIFQYYEEEERQRGNFPDRFSGHQFPNYSSELNVNALLLGDSALYLCASSLAGAYYGYTFGSGTRLTVV.

J is TRBJ2-3 and V is TRBV4-2; the match to TRBD2 covers 7 bases. The V and J ends lost 0 bases and 1 base, in that order; junction bases with no gene match: 4. The V gene's germline CDR1 is LGHNA and CDR2 YNFKEQ. There are 16 residues in the CDR3. This chain's CDR3 is CASSQEDLAGTDTQYF. CDR3 nucleotides: TGTGCCAGCAGCCAAGAGGACCTAGCGGGCACAGATACGCAGTATTTT.

A single count supports this clone. V gene TRBV5-4 combines with J gene TRBJ2-6, with D perhaps matching TRBD1 (6 bases). The CDR3 extends over 15 amino acids. The germline V and J ends were trimmed by 4 bases and 6 bases, with 14 bases remaining between them. Germline V gene lookup returns CDR1 SGHNT and CDR2 YYREEE (reference sequence). The CDR3 nucleotides are TGTGCCAGCAGCGTAAAAGAGGGACAGGCCAACGTCCTGACTTTC. Its translation is CASSVKEGQANVLTF.

This clone is a singleton in its sample. A junction end diverges from the germline sequence, so it may reflect a read error. The chain couples TRBV6-5 to TRBJ2-1, with 13 bases lining up with TRBD2. Germline assignment: CDR1 MNHEY and CDR2 SVGAGI. This CDR3 is built from 11 residues. Written as DNA, the CDR3 is TGTGCCAGACTAGCGGGGGGGCGTTTGGTCTTC. Amino acid sequence: CARLAGGRLVF.

This chain connects TRBV6-5 to TRBJ2-5; D possibly corresponds to TRBD1 (6 bases). The germline V and J ends were trimmed by 5 bases and 4 bases, with 14 bases remaining between them. Germline CDR1 MNHEY, CDR2 SVGAGI. This CDR3 region has 14 residues. In nucleotides, the CDR3 is TGTGCCAGCAGTAACAGGGCGGTCCCAGAGACCCAGTACTTC. It is translated as CASSNRAVPETQYF.

This clone was seen a handful of times. V and J are TRBV6-6 and TRBJ2-7, with 7 bases aligning to TRBD1. Germline V CDR1 and CDR2: MNHNY, SVGAGI (reference sequence). The CDR3 covers 14 residues. The V segment lost 3 bases and the J segment 3 bases; nucleotides outside the gene matches: 5. The CDR3 is CASSYPGQIYEQYF. CDR3 bases: TGTGCCAGCAGTTATCCGGGACAGATCTACGAGCAGTACTTC.